The 30 T cell receptor beta chains reported below all come from one sample, sequenced in a study of patients and donors after allogeneic stem cell transplantation (dated by TCRdb to the early 2020s). Library preparation was by RT-PCR. Sequenced on a NextSeq 550. The public reads were reprocessed in TCRdb via fastp at Q25 and MiXCR, keeping in-frame beta chains. Under each unique CDR3 protein, matching rows form one entry showing the most common genes and DNA. Here the sample has about 150,000 distinct CDR3 sequences; 30% to 45% occur a single time. 50% of the sample is taken by the ten largest. What was sequenced was blood, either unsorted or a sorted T cell fraction (not recorded which). The receptors shown here come from a human donor who was either an allogeneic HSCT recipient or a stem cell or donor lymphocyte infusion donor (not recorded which). It is not recorded whose cells these are; they may come from a transplant donor.

The chain uses TRBV12-3 or TRBV12-4 and TRBJ2-1; unclear D gene. Trimming removed 2 bases at V and 2 bases at J, with 13 bases between. CDR3 size: 16 residues. CDR3 in amino acids: CASSLPGTITYNEQFF. The DNA of the CDR3 is TGTGCCAGCAGTTTACCAGGAACTATCACCTACAATGAGCAGTTCTTC.

This sequence joins TRBV7-2 and TRBJ1-6; a weak D match, TRBD1 (6 bases). Trimming left V 5 bases short and J 6 bases short, with 17 bases between. The V gene's germline CDR1 is SGHTA and CDR2 FQGNSA. The CDR3 length is 16 residues. The CDR3 sequence: CASSPQGKHVNSPLHF. The CDR3 bases are TGTGCCAGCAGCCCACAGGGAAAACATGTTAATTCACCCCTCCACTTT.

The chain employs TRBV7-2 and TRBJ1-2; D remains ambiguous. The germline V gene encodes CDR1 SGHTA and CDR2 FQGNSA. The CDR3 is 12 residues long. V gave up 6 bases and J gave up 4 bases, with 9 bases separating them. The CDR3 loop is CASSPPAYGYTF. The CDR3 nucleotides read TGTGCCAGCAGTCCACCCGCCTATGGCTACACCTTC.

The chain is built from TRBV7-9 and TRBJ2-1; D remains ambiguous. CDR1 is SEHNR, CDR2 FQNEAQ, per germline (reference sequence). Trimming pared 3 bases from V and 10 bases from J, leaving 10 bases between. This CDR3 has 12 residues. The CDR3 coding sequence is TGTGCCAGCAGCTTTCAGGCGCACGAGCAGTTCTTC. It is translated as CASSFQAHEQFF.

The J gene is TRBJ2-1, the V gene TRBV27; 7 bases align to TRBD1. The germline gives CDR1 MNHEY, CDR2 SMNVEV (reference sequence). Germline trimming cut 4 bases from V and 9 bases from J; bases unmatched to any gene: 3. CDR3 size: 12 residues. The CDR3 here is CASSYRGSEQFF. The CDR3 DNA is TGTGCCAGCAGTTACAGGGGAAGTGAGCAGTTCTTC.

Only one count was recorded for this clonotype. The V and J genes are TRBV5-5 and TRBJ1-5; unclear D gene. The CDR3 length is 13 residues. Looked up from germline, CDR1 is SGHKS and CDR2 is YYEKEE (reference sequence). The V gene lost 2 bases and the J gene lost 3 bases, with 6 bases spanning the gap. CDR3: CASSFEPNQPQHF. Written as DNA, the CDR3 is TGTGCCAGCAGCTTTGAACCCAATCAGCCCCAGCATTTT.

The chain carries TRBV4-2 and TRBJ1-5, with no clear D. Per germline, CDR1 LGHNA and CDR2 YNFKEQ. Trimming cost V 1 base and J 0 bases, with 7 bases left between them. There are 15 residues in the CDR3. The CDR3 sequence is CASSQGQVSNQPQHF. CDR3 sequence (DNA): TGTGCCAGCAGCCAAGGGCAGGTTAGCAATCAGCCCCAGCATTTT.

V gene TRBV6-1 combines with J gene TRBJ1-2; 7 bases agree with TRBD1. After removal of 10 bases from V and 4 bases from J, the junction contained 12 bases not matched to a gene. The CDR3 has 14 residues. Per the germline V gene, CDR1 is MNHNS and CDR2 is SASEGT. This CDR3 is CATVPQGGSYGYTF. Written as DNA, the CDR3 is TGTGCCACCGTACCGCAGGGGGGGTCCTATGGCTACACCTTC.

The rearrangement joins TRBV11-2 to TRBJ1-1; 7 nucleotides agree with TRBD1. Germline values: CDR1 SGHAT, CDR2 FQNNGV. The ends lost 5 bases at V and 8 bases at J; junction bases unmatched: 5. The CDR3 runs 12 residues. CDR3 sequence: CASSRGQVEAFF. CDR3 sequence (DNA): TGTGCCAGCAGCCGCGGACAGGTGGAAGCTTTCTTT.

This clonotype was seen only a few times. This chain joins TRBV6-6 and TRBJ1-2; D ambiguous. The CDR3 length is 12 residues. With 2 bases removed from V and 4 bases from J, the gap between germline ends came to 5 bases. CDR1 is MNHNY, CDR2 SVGAGI, per germline (reference sequence). Here the CDR3 reads CASSYIPYGYTF. The CDR3 DNA follows: TGTGCCAGCAGTTACATACCCTATGGCTACACCTTC.

The V and J genes are TRBV7-6 and TRBJ1-1; TRBD1 agrees at 8 bases. There are 13 residues in the CDR3. Germline loops: CDR1 SGHVS, CDR2 FNYEAQ. The J segment lost 6 bases and the V segment lost 4 bases, leaving 4 bases of the junction unmatched. The CDR3 DNA reads as TGTGCCAGCAGCTCGGACAGGGACGCTGAAGCTTTCTTT. It yields the protein CASSSDRDAEAFF.

The genes are TRBV5-6 and TRBJ2-2; 13 bases line up with TRBD2. V gave up 2 bases and J gave up 4 bases; unmatched junction bases: 2. The germline V gene encodes CDR1 SGHDT and CDR2 YYEEEE. This CDR3 region has 16 residues. CDR3 sequence: CASSFGTSGATGELFF. The DNA of the CDR3 is TGTGCCAGCAGCTTCGGGACTAGCGGGGCCACCGGGGAGCTGTTTTTT.

The chain has TRBV20-1 and TRBJ1-5, with D unresolved. The CDR3 has 15 residues. V lost 3 bases and J lost 2, with 14 bases in between. From germline, CDR1 is DFQATT and CDR2 SNEGSKA (reference sequence). The CDR3 here is CSARVGVPRNQPQHF. CDR3 nucleotides: TGCAGTGCTAGGGTTGGGGTGCCCCGCAATCAGCCCCAGCATTTT.

V and J are TRBV4-2 and TRBJ2-3; 7 bases are shared with TRBD2. J lost 2 bases, V lost 1 base, and 3 bases had no gene match. Germline V gene lookup returns CDR1 LGHNA and CDR2 YNFKEQ. The CDR3 spans 15 residues. CDR3 DNA sequence: TGTGCCAGCAGCCAAGTTAGCGGGTTCACAGATACGCAGTATTTT. This encodes CASSQVSGFTDTQYF.

This chain uses TRBV7-9 with TRBJ1-1; 7 nucleotides agree with TRBD1. CDR3 length: 15 residues. Unmatched junction bases numbered 10, after V lost 2 bases and J lost 7 bases. Germline lookup yields CDR1 SEHNR and CDR2 FQNEAQ (reference sequence). CDR3 bases: TGTGCCAGCAGCTTAACAACCGGGACAGCAGGTGAAGCTTTCTTT. Translating it yields CASSLTTGTAGEAFF.

The V and J genes are TRBV6-2 or TRBV6-3 and TRBJ2-1; the D is unclear. The CDR3 totals 15 residues. Germline V lookup: CDR1 MNHEY, CDR2 SVGEGT. V lost 2 bases and J 2 bases, leaving 10 bases between the germline ends. This CDR3 is CASSYGRAAYNEQFF. CDR3 sequence (DNA): TGTGCCAGCAGTTACGGTCGGGCAGCCTACAATGAGCAGTTCTTC.

This clonotype has a handful of counts. The rearrangement uses TRBV12-3 or TRBV12-4 and TRBJ2-3; 15 bases are a match to TRBD2. Trimming at V came to 6 bases and at J to 6 bases, leaving 7 bases not matched to a gene. CDR3 size: 16 residues. This CDR3 is CASSHGLAGGLDTQYF. In DNA form, the CDR3 reads TGTGCCAGCAGCCACGGACTAGCGGGGGGGCTGGATACGCAGTATTTT.

As DNA, the CDR3 is TGTGCCAGCACCAGCGGGACACCGATTTCTGGAAACACCATATATTTT. It encodes CASTSGTPISGNTIYF. The J gene is TRBJ1-3, the V gene TRBV12-3 or TRBV12-4; D possibly corresponds to TRBD1 (6 bases). V lost 7 bases to trimming and J lost 1 base, with 17 bases between them. The CDR3 extends over 16 amino acids.

This clonotype was detected ten times or more. This sequence joins TRBV6-5 and TRBJ1-1; unclear D gene. This CDR3 comprises 13 residues. CDR1 and CDR2 (germline): MNHEY, SVGAGI. V gave up 4 bases and J gave up 0 bases, with 6 bases separating them. CDR3 residues: CASSSPLNTEAFF. CDR3 DNA sequence: TGTGCCAGCAGTTCCCCTCTGAACACTGAAGCTTTCTTT.

The chain combines TRBV7-9 with TRBJ1-6; D call uncertain. This CDR3 spans 17 amino acids. In germline, CDR1 is SEHNR, CDR2 FQNEAQ (reference sequence). V was trimmed by 1 base and J by 4 bases, leaving 14 bases between them. CDR3 amino acids: CASSLDTIRTYNSPLHF. The CDR3 coding sequence is TGTGCCAGCAGCTTAGATACGATCCGCACTTATAATTCACCCCTCCACTTT.

This clonotype showed up many times. Here the CDR3 reads CASIEDRDSPLHF. Here the CDR3 DNA reads TGTGCCAGCATCGAGGACAGGGATTCACCCCTCCACTTT. This sequence joins TRBV28 and TRBJ1-6; the match to TRBD1 covers 8 bases. This CDR3 is 13 amino acids long. J was trimmed by 8 bases and V by 7 bases; bases with no gene match: 4. Germline V gives CDR1 MDHEN, CDR2 SYDVKM.

The V and J genes are TRBV29-1 and TRBJ1-3; maybe TRBD1 (5 bases). V was clipped by 4 bases and J by 3 bases, with 7 bases between them. This CDR3 spans 12 amino acids. Germline V gene lookup returns CDR1 SQVTM and CDR2 ANQGSEA. CDR3 DNA: TGCAGCGTTGTGGGACTTGGAAACACCATATATTTT. Its translation is CSVVGLGNTIYF.

The chain couples TRBV27 to TRBJ1-5; 7 bases match TRBD1. The trim removed 5 bases at V and 7 bases at J, leaving 14 bases unmatched. The CDR3 length is 16 residues. Germline values: CDR1 MNHEY, CDR2 SMNVEV (reference sequence). The CDR3 DNA is TGTGCCAGCAGTCGCGGGGGGACAGTCCTTGGCCAGCCCCAGCATTTT. This encodes CASSRGGTVLGQPQHF.

In this sample, this clonotype turned up a few times. The chain has TRBV4-2 and TRBJ1-3; D uncertain. V was pared by 0 bases and J by 7 bases, with 10 bases between. The germline V gene encodes CDR1 LGHNA and CDR2 YNFKEQ. This CDR3 is 14 amino acids long. CDR3 amino acids: CASSQDLGGNTIYF. In nucleotides, the CDR3 is TGTGCCAGCAGCCAAGATCTGGGAGGGAACACCATATATTTT.

V gene TRBV6-6 combines with J gene TRBJ2-3, with 7 bases identical to TRBD1. CDR3 length: 15 residues. Per the germline V gene, CDR1 is MNHNY and CDR2 is SVGAGI (reference sequence). The trim removed 11 bases at V and 0 bases at J, leaving 11 bases unmatched. The CDR3 protein is CAVSDRFVSTDTQYF. CDR3 sequence (DNA): TGTGCCGTTTCGGACAGGTTTGTGAGCACAGATACGCAGTATTTT.

This chain uses TRBV4-1 with TRBJ1-1, with no clear D. Germline V lookup: CDR1 MGHRA, CDR2 YSYEKL. This CDR3 has 14 amino acids. V gave up 0 bases and J gave up 4 bases, with 9 bases separating them. CDR3 in amino acids: CASSQEGAGTEAFF. The DNA for the CDR3 is TGCGCCAGCAGCCAAGAGGGTGCGGGCACTGAAGCTTTCTTT.

The rearrangement joins TRBV7-2 to TRBJ1-6, with D maybe TRBD1 (5 bases). CDR1 is SGHTA and CDR2 is FQGNSA in the germline V gene. This CDR3 is 15 amino acids long. The ends were cut back, 5 bases at V and 3 bases at J, with 11 bases in the middle. This chain's CDR3 is CASSQGTVYNSPLHF. The CDR3 coding sequence is TGTGCCAGCAGCCAGGGTACAGTCTATAATTCACCCCTCCACTTT.

This clonotype was found a few times. The chain links TRBV7-2 to TRBJ2-1; D may be TRBD1 or TRBD2 (6 bases each). The CDR3 is 16 residues long. Trimming took off 0 bases at V and 2 bases at J, with 11 bases between the two ends. Germline V gene lookup returns CDR1 SGHTA and CDR2 FQGNSA. CDR3 coding DNA: TGTGCCAGCAGCTTAGCGCTGGGGGGCACCTACAATGAGCAGTTCTTC. It translates to CASSLALGGTYNEQFF.

There are a few counts of this clonotype. The V and J genes are TRBV24-1 and TRBJ1-1, with D unclear. Germline values: CDR1 KGHDR, CDR2 SFDVKD. The CDR3 length is 16 residues. Trimming took off 4 bases at V and 3 bases at J, with 17 bases between the two ends. CDR3: CATSDYRTVGYTEAFF. As DNA, the CDR3 is TGTGCCACCAGTGACTACCGGACGGTGGGCTACACTGAAGCTTTCTTT.

The rearrangement uses TRBV11-2 and TRBJ2-3; a possible D gene is TRBD2 (5 bases). Germline V gene lookup returns CDR1 SGHAT and CDR2 FQNNGV. This CDR3 has 17 amino acids. Deletions cut 1 base from V and 5 bases from J, with 19 bases between. The CDR3 sequence: CASSLGASGPPQDTQYF. CDR3 DNA sequence: TGTGCCAGCAGCTTAGGAGCGAGCGGCCCGCCCCAAGATACGCAGTATTTT.